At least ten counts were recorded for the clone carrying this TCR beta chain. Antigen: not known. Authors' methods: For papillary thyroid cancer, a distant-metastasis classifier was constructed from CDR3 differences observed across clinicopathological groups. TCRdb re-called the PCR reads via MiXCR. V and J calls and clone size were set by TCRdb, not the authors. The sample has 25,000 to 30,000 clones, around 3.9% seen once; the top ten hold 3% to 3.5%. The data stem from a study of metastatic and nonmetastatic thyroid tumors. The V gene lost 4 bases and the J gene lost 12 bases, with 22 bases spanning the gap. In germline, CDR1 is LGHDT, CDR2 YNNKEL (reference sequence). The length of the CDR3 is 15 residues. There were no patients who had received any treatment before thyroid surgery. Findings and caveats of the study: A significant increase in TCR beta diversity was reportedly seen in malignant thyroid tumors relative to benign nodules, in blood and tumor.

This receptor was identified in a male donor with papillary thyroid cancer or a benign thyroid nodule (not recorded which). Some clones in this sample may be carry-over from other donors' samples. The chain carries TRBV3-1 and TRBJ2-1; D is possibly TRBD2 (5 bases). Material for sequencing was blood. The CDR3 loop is CASSLVTTQPAGQFF. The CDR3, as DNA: TGTGCCAGCAGCCTGGTGACTACCCAGCCGGCCGGGCAGTTCTTC.